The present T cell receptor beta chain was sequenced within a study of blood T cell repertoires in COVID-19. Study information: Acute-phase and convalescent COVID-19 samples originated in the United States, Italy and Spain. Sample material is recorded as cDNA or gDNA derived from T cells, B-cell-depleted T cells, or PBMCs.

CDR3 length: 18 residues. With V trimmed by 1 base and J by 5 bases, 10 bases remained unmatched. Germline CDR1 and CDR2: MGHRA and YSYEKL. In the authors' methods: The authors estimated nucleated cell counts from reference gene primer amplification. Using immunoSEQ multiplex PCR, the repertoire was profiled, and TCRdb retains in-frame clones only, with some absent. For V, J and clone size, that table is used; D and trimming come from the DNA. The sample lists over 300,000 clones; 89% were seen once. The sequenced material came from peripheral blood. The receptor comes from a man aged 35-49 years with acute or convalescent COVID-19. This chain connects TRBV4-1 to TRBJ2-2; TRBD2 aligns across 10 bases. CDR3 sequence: CASSQVRLAGELTGELFF. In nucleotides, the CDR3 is TGCGCCAGCAGCCAAGTTAGGCTAGCGGGAGAGCTAACCGGGGAGCTGTTTTTT.